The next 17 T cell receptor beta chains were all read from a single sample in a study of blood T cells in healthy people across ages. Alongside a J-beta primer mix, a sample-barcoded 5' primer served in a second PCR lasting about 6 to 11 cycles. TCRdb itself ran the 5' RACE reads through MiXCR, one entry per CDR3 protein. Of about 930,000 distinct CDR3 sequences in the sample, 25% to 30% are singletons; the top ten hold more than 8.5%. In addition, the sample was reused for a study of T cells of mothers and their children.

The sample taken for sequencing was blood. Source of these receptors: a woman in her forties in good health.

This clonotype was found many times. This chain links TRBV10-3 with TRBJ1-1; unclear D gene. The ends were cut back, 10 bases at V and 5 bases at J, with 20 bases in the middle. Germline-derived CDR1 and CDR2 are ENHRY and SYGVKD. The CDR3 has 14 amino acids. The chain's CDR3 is CATSFTASGTEAFF. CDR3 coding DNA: TGTGCCACCTCCTTCACGGCCTCTGGTACTGAAGCTTTCTTT.

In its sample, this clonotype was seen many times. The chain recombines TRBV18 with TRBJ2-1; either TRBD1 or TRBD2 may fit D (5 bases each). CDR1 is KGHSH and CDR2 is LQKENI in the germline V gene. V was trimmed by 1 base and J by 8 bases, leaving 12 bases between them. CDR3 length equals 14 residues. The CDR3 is CASSPRGRDHEQFF. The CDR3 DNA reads TGTGCCAGCTCACCACGGGGTAGGGACCATGAGCAGTTCTTC.

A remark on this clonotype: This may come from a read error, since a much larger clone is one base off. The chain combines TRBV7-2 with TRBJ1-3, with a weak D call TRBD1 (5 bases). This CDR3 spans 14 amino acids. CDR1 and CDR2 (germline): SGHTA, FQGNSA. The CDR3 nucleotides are TGTGCCAGCAGCTTAGGCACCACAGGAAACGCCATATATTTT. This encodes CASSLGTTGNAIYF. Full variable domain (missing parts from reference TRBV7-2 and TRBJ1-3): GAGVSQSPSNKVTEKGKDVELRCDPISGHTALYWYRQSLGQGLEFLIYFQGNSAPDKSGLPSDRFSAERTGGSVSTLTIQRTQQEDSAVYLCASSLGTTGNAIYFGEGSWLTVV.

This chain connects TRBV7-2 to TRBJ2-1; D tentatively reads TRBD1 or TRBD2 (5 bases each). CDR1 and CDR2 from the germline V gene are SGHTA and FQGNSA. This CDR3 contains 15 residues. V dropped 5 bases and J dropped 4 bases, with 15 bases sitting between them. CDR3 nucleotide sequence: TGTGCCAGCAGCCCACGGGACCTGTATTACAATGAGCAGTTCTTC. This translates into CASSPRDLYYNEQFF.

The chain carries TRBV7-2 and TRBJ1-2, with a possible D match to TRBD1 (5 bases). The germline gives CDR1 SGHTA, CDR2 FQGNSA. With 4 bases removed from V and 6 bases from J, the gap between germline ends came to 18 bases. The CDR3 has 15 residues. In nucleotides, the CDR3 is TGTGCCAGCAGCTATTATGGCAGGGAGAAGCATGGCTACACCTTC. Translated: CASSYYGREKHGYTF.

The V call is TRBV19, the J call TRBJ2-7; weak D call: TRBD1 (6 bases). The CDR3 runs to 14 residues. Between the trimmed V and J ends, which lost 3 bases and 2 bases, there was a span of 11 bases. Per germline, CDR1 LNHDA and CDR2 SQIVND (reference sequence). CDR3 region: CASSIGEGAYEQYF. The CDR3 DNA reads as TGTGCCAGTAGTATCGGTGAGGGGGCCTACGAGCAGTACTTC.

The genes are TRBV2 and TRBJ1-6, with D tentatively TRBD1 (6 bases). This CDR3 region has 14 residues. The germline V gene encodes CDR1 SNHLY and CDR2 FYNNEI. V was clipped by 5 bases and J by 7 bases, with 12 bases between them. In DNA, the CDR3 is TGTGCCAGCAGTCGCGGACAGAGAAATTCACCCCTCCACTTT. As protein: CASSRGQRNSPLHF.

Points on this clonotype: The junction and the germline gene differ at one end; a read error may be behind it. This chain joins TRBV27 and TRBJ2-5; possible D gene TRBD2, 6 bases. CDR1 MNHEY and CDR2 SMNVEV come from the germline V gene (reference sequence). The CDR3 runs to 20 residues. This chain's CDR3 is CVSSLRAFYPRDSPLEEQYF. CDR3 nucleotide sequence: TGTGTCAGCAGTTTACGGGCGTTTTACCCGAGGGACTCCCCCCTGGAGGAGCAGTACTTC.

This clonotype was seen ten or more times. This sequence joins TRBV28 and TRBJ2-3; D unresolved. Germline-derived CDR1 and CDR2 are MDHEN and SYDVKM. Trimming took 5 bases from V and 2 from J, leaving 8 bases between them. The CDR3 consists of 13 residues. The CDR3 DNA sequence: TGTGCCAGCAGTAAGAGGATCACAGATACGCAGTATTTT. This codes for CASSKRITDTQYF.

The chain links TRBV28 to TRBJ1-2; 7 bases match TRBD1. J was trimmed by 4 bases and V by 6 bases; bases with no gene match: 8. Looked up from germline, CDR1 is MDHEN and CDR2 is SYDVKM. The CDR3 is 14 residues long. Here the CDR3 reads CASRQGNKAYGYTF. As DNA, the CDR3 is TGTGCCAGCAGACAGGGGAATAAGGCCTATGGCTACACCTTC.

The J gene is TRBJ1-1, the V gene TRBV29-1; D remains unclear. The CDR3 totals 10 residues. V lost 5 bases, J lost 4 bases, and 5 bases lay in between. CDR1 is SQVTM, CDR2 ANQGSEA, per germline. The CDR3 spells CSVLGTEAFF. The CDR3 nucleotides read TGCAGCGTTCTCGGCACTGAAGCTTTCTTT.

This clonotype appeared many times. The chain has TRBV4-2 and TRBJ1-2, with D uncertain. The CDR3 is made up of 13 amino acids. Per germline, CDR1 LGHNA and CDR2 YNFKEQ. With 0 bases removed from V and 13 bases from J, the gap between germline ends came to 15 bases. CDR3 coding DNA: TGTGCCAGCAGCCAAGATAATGGGCAGGAAACCACCTTC. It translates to CASSQDNGQETTF.

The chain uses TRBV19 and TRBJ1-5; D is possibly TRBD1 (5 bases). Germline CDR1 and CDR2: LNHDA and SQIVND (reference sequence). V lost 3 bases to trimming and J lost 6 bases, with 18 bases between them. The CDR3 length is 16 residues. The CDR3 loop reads CASSITGTQRVQPQHF. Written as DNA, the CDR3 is TGTGCCAGTAGTATCACCGGGACTCAACGTGTTCAGCCCCAGCATTTT.

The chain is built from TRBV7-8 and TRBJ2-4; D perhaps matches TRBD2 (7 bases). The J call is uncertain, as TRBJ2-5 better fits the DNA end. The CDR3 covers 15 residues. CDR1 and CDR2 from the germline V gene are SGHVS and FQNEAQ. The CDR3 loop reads CASSWIGGGSETQYF. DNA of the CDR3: TGTGCCAGCAGCTGGATAGGCGGGGGCAGCGAGACCCAGTACTTC.

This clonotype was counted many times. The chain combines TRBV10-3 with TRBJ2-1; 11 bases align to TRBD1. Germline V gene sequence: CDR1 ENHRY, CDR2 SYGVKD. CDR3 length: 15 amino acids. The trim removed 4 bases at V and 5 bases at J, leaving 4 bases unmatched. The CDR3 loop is CAISGDRGFNNEQFF. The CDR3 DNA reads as TGTGCCATCAGTGGGGACAGGGGGTTTAACAATGAGCAGTTCTTC.

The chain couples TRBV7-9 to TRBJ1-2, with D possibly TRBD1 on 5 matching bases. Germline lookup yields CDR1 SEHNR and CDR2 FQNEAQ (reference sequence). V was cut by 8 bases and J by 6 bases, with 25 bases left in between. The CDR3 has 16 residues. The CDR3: CASLGTGLGSTDGYTF. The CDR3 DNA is TGTGCCAGCCTAGGGACGGGTTTGGGCAGTACGGATGGCTACACCTTC.

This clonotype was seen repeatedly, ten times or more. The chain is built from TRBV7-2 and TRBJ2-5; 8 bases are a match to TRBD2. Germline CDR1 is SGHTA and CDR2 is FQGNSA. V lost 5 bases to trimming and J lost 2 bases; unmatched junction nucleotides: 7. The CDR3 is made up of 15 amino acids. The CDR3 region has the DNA TGTGCCAGCAGCCCCGGGGGGGTCGGGCAAGAGACCCAGTACTTC. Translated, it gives CASSPGGVGQETQYF.